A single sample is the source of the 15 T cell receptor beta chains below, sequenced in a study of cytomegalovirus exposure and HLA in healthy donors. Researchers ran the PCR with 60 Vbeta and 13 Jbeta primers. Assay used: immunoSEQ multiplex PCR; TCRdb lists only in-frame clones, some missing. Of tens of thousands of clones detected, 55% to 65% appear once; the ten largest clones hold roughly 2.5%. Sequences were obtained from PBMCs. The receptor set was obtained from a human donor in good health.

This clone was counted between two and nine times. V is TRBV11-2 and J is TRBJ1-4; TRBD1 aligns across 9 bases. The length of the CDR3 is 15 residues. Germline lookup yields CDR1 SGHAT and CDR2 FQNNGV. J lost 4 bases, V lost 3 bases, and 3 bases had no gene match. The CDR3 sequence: CASSFGTGINEKLFF. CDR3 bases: TGTGCCAGCAGCTTCGGGACAGGGATTAATGAAAAACTGTTTTTT.

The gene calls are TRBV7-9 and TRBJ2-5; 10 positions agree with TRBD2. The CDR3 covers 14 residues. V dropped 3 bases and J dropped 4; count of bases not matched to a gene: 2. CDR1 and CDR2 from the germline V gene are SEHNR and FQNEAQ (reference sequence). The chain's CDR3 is CASSFRTSGETQYF. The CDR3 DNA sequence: TGTGCCAGCAGCTTTAGGACTAGCGGAGAGACCCAGTACTTC.

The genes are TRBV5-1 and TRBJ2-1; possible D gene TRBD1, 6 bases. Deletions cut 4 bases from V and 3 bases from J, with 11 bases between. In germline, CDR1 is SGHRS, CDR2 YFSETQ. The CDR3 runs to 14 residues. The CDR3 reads CASSEDSNYNEQFF. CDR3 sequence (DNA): TGCGCCAGCAGCGAGGACAGTAACTACAATGAGCAGTTCTTC.

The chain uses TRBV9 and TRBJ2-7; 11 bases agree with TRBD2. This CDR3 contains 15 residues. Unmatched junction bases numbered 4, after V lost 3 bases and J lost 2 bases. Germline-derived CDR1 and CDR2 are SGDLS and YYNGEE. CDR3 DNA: TGTGCCAGCAGCGAGGGGACTAGCGGACCCTACGAGCAGTACTTC. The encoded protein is CASSEGTSGPYEQYF.

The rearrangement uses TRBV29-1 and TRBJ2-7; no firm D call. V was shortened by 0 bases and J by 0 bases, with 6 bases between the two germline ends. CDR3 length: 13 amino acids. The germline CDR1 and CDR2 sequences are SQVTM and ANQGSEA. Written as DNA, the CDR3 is TGCAGCGTTGAAGAAAACTTCTCCTACGAGCAGTACTTC. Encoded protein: CSVEENFSYEQYF.

The DNA of the CDR3 is TGTGCCAGCAGGCCTCGACTGAACCCCTTTGGCAATGAGCAGTTCTTC. It translates to CASRPRLNPFGNEQFF. This chain uses TRBV27 with TRBJ2-1; D gene ambiguous. Germline lookup yields CDR1 MNHEY and CDR2 SMNVEV (reference sequence). V was pared by 6 bases and J by 6 bases, with 21 bases between. The CDR3 totals 16 residues.

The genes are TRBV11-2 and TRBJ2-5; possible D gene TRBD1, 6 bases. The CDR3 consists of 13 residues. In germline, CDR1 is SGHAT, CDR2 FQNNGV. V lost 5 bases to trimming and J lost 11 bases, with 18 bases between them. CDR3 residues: CASSPIRDTKQYF. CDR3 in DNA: TGTGCCAGCAGCCCTATCCGGGACACTAAGCAGTACTTC.

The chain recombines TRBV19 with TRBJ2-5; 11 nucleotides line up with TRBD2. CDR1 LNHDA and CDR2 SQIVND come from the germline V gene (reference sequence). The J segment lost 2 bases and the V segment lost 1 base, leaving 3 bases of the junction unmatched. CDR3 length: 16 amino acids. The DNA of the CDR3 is TGTGCCAGTAGTATAGGGTTAGCGGGGGGGCAAGAGACCCAGTACTTC. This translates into CASSIGLAGGQETQYF.

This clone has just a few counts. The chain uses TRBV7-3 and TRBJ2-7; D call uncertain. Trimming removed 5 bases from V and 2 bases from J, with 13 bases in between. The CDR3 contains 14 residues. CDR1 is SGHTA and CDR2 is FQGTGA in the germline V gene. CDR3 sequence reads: CASSPVHNAYEQYF. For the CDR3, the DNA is TGTGCCAGCAGCCCCGTACACAATGCCTACGAGCAGTACTTC.

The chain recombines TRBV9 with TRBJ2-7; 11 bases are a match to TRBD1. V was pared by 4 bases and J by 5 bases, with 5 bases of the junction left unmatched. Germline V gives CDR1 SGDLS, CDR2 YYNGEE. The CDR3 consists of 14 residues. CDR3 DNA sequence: TGTGCCAGCAGCTCCGGACAGGGGGCTAACGAGCAGTACTTC. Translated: CASSSGQGANEQYF.

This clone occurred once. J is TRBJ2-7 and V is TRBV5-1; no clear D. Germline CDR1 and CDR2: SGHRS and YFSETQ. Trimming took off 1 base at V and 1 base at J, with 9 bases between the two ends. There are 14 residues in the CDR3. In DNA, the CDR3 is TGCGCCAGCAGCTTGATTACAGAATCCTACGAGCAGTACTTC. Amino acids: CASSLITESYEQYF.

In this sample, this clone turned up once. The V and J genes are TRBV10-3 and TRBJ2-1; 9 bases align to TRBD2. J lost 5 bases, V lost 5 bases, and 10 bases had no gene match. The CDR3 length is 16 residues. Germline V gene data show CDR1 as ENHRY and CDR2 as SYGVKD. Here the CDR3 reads CAISTRLAAEHNEQFF. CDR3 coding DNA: TGTGCCATCAGTACCCGACTAGCGGCCGAACACAATGAGCAGTTCTTC.

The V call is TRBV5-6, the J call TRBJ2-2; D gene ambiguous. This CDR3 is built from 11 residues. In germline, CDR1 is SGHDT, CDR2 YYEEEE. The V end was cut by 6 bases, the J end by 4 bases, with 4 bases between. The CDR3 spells CASTSTGELFF. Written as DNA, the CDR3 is TGTGCCAGCACCTCCACCGGGGAGCTGTTTTTT.

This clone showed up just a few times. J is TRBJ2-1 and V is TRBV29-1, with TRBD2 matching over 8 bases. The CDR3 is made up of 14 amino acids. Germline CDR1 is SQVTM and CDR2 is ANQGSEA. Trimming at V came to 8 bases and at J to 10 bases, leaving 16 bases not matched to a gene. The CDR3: CSSGGGGRMDEQFF. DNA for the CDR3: TGCAGCTCAGGTGGCGGGGGGCGAATGGACGAGCAGTTCTTC.

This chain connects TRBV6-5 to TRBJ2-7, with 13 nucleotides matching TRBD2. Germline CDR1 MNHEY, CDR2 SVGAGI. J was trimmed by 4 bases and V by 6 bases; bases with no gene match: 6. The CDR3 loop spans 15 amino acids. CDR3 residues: CASSRTSGGAYEQYF. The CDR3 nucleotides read TGTGCCAGCAGCCGCACTAGCGGGGGGGCTTACGAGCAGTACTTC.